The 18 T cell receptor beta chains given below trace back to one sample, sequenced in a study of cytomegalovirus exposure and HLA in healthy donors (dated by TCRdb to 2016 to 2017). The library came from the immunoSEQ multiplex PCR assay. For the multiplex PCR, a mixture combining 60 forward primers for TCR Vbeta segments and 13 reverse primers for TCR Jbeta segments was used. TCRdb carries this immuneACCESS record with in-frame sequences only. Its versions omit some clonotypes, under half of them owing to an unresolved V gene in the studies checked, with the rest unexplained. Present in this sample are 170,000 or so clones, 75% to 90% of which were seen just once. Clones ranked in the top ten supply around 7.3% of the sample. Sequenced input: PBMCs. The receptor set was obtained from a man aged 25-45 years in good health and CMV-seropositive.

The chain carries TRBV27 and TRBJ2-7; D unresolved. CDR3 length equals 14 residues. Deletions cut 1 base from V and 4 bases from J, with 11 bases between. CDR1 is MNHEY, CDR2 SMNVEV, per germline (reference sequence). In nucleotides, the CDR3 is TGTGCCAGCAGTTTATTAAGGCAGACATACGAGCAGTACTTC. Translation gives CASSLLRQTYEQYF.

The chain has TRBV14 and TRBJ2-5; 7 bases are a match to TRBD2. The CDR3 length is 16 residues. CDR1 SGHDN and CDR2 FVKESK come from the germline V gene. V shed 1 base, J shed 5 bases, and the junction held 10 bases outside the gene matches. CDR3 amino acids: CASSQVAGDMRETQYF. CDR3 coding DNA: TGTGCCAGCAGCCAAGTAGCGGGTGACATGCGGGAGACCCAGTACTTC.

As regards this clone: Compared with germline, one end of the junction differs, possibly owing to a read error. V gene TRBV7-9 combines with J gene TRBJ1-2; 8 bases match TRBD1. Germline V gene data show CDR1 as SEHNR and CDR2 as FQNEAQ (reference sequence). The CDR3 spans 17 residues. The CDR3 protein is CSSSPSRGTGSNYGYTF. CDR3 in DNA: TGTTCCAGCAGCCCCTCCCGCGGGACAGGTTCTAACTATGGCTACACCTTC.

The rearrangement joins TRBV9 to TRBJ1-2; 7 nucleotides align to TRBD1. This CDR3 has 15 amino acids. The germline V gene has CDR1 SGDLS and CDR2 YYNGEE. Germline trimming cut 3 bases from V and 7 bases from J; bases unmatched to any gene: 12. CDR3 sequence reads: CASSAHLTGEAGYTF. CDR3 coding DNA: TGTGCCAGCAGCGCGCACCTAACAGGGGAGGCTGGCTACACCTTC.

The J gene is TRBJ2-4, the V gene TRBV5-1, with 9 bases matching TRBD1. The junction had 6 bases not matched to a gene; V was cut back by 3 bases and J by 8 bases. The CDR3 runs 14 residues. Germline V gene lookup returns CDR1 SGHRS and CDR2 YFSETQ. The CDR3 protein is CASSWSRDRDIQYF. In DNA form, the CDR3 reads TGCGCCAGCAGCTGGTCCCGGGACAGGGACATTCAGTACTTC.

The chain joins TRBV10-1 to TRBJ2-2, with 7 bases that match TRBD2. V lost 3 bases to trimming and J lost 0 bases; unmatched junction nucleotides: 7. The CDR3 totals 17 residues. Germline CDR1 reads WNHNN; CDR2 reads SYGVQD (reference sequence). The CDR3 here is CASSELSGLANTGELFF. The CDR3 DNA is TGCGCCAGCAGTGAACTTAGCGGGCTCGCGAACACCGGGGAGCTGTTTTTT.

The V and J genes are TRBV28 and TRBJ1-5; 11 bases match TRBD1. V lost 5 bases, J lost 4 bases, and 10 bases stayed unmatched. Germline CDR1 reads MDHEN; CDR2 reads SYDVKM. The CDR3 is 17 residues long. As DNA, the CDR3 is TGTGCCAGCAGTCCTGCCTCGGGACAGGGGGTAAATCAGCCCCAGCATTTT. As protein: CASSPASGQGVNQPQHF. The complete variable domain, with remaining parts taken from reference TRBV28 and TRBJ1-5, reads DVKVTQSSRYLVKRTGEKVFLECVQDMDHENMFWYRQDPGLGLRLIYFSYDVKMKEKGDIPEGYSVSREKKERFSLILESASTNQTSMYLCASSPASGQGVNQPQHFGDGTRLSIL.

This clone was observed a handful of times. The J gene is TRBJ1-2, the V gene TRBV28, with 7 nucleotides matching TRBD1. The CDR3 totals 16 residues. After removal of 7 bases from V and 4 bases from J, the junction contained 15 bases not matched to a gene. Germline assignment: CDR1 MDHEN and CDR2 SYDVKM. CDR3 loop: CASTNAGTAFAYGYTF. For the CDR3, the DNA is TGTGCCAGCACCAACGCCGGGACAGCCTTCGCCTATGGCTACACCTTC.

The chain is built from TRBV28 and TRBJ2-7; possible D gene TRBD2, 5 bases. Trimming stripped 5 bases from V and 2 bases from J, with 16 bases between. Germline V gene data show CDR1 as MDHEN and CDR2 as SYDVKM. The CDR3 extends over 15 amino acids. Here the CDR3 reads CASSPYWAGAYEQYF. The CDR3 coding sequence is TGTGCCAGCAGTCCCTACTGGGCGGGTGCCTACGAGCAGTACTTC.

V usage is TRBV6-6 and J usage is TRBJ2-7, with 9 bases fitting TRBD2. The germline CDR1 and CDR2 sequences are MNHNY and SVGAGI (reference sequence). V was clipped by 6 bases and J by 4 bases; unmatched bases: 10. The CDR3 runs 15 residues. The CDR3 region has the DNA TGTGCCAGCAGAGTAAGGATAGCGGGAGTGTACGAGCAGTACTTC. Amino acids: CASRVRIAGVYEQYF.

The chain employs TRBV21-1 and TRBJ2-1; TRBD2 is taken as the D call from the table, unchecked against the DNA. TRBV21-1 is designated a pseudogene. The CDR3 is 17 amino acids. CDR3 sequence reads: CASSNYKLAGGPNEQFF. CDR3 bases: TGTGCCAGCAGCAACTACAAGCTAGCGGGGGGGCCGAATGAGCAGTTCTTC.

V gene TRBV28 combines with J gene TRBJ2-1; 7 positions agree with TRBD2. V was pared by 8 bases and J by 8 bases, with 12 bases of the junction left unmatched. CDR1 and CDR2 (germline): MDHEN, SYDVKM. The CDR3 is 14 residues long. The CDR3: CASGDPSGADEQFF. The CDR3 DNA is TGTGCCAGCGGGGATCCCAGCGGGGCGGATGAGCAGTTCTTC.

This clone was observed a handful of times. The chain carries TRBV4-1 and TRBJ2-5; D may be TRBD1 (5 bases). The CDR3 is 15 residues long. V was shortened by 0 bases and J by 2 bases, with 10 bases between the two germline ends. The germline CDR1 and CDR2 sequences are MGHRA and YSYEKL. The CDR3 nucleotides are TGCGCCAGCAGCCAAGATAGGGGTCCACAAGAGACCCAGTACTTC. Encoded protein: CASSQDRGPQETQYF.

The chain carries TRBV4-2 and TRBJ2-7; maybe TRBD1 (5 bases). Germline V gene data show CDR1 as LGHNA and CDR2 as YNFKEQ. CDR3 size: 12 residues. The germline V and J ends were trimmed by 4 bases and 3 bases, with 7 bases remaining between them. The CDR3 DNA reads TGTGCCAGCAGCCCCCAGGGCTACGAGCAGTACTTC. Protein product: CASSPQGYEQYF.

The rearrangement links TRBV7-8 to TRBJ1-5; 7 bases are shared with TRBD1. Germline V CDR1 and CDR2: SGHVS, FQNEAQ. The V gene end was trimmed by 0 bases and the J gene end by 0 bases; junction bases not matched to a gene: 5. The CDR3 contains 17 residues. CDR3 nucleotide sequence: TGTGCCAGCAGCTTAGCCGGGACAGTTTATAGCAATCAGCCCCAGCATTTT. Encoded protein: CASSLAGTVYSNQPQHF.

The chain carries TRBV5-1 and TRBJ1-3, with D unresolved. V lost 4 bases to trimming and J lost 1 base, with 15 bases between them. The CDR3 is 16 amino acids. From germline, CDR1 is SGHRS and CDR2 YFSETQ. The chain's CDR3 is CASSPNPGSSGNTIYF. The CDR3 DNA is TGCGCCAGCAGCCCTAACCCGGGATCTTCTGGAAACACCATATATTTT.

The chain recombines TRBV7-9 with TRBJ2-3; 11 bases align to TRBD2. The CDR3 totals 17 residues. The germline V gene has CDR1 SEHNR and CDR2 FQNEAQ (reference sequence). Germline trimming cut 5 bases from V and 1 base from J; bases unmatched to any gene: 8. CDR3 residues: CASSPYLAGGGTDTQYF. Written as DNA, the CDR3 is TGTGCCAGCAGCCCGTACCTAGCGGGAGGCGGCACAGATACGCAGTATTTT.

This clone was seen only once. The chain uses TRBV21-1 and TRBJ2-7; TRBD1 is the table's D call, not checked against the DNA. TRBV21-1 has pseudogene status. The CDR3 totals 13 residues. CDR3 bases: TGTGCCAGCAGCTCCACAGGATCCTACGAGCAGTACTTC. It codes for CASSSTGSYEQYF.